Listed below are T cell receptor beta chains from one sample, sequenced in a study of OX40 agonist ivuxolimab in advanced cancers. Sequenced by immunoSEQ multiplex PCR; TCRdb stores in-frame clones only, minus some. The data hold 94,000 or so clones, with around 84% observed a single time. Sequences were derived from CD4+ or CD8+ T cells sorted from blood, sampled in a trial of the OX40 agonist ivuxolimab. These receptors came from an adult with an advanced solid tumor such as melanoma, head and neck, liver or kidney cancer. The CDR3 runs from the conserved cysteine through the conserved F or W. D genes are given only for firm matches. Only part of the rows carry a size: once, few, many, or a class if the clone is expanded.

>NA|TRBJ1-5|TRBV19|NA
TGTGCCAGTAGTTTGGCGGGGGGCAATCAGCCCCAGCATTTT
CASSLAGGNQPQHF
>NA|TRBJ1-2|TRBV21-1|NA
TGTGCCAGCACCCAAACGCCCCGGGACCGCTATGGCTACACCTTC
CASTQTPRDRYGYTF
>NA|TRBJ2-3|TRBV7-2|NA
TGTGCCAGCAGCCCAGCAGGCGTAACAGATACGCAGTATTTT
CASSPAGVTDTQYF
>TRBD2|TRBJ2-1|TRBV7-2|NA
TGTGCCAGCAGCTTAGGAGGGCGGGGGGTCCCAGGTGAGCAGTTCTTC
CASSLGGRGVPGEQFF
>NA|TRBJ1-6|TRBV4-3|NA
TGCGCCAGCAGCCAAGGGTCCGACTCATCACCCCTCCACTTT
CASSQGSDSSPLHF
>NA|TRBJ1-5|TRBV7-3|few
TGTGCCAGCAGCTTAGACGGGAGCGGTCAGCCCCAGCATTTT
CASSLDGSGQPQHF
>NA|TRBJ2-2|TRBV7-9|NA
TGTGCCAGCAGCTTAGAATACCCGAGAGTACAGAGGAACACCGGGGAGCTGTTTTTT
CASSLEYPRVQRNTGELFF
>NA|TRBJ1-2|TRBV19|NA
TGTGCCAGTAGTATGATCCAGACCTATGGCTACACCTTC
CASSMIQTYGYTF
>NA|TRBJ2-1|TRBV28|once
TGTGCCATACAGGGGAGGGCCGATGAGCAGTTCTTC
CAIQGRADEQFF
>NA|TRBJ1-3|TRBV29-1|once
TGCAGCGTTGACAGCTCTGGAAACACCATATATTTT
CSVDSSGNTIYF
>NA|TRBJ1-1|TRBV6-6|NA
TGTGCCAGCAGTCCCTTTCCGGGGGTGGGGACTGAAGCTTTCTTT
CASSPFPGVGTEAFF
>TRBD2|TRBJ2-3|TRBV13|NA
TGTGCCAGCAGCCTCCGGACGGGGGGGCGGAATACGCAGTATTTT
CASSLRTGGRNTQYF
>NA|TRBJ2-5|TRBV5-4|NA
TGTGCCAGCAGCCCACGGGGGGCAGGAGAGACCCAGTACTTC
CASSPRGAGETQYF
>NA|TRBJ2-3|TRBV9|NA
TGTGCCAGCAGCGTAGATCTAGGGGCAGGGGGCGCGGGGGCTAGCACAGATACGCAGTATTTT
CASSVDLGAGGAGASTDTQYF
>TRBD1|TRBJ2-3|TRBV27|NA
TGTGCCAGCAGCAACGGACAGGGCACAGATACGCAGTATTTT
CASSNGQGTDTQYF
>NA|TRBJ1-1|TRBV10-3|NA
TGTGCCATCAGAGGAGGGAGCACTGAAGCTTTCTTT
CAIRGGSTEAFF
>NA|TRBJ1-1|TRBV9|NA
TGTGCCAGCAGCGTTCCCCCGGACCTTGAAGCTTTCTTT
CASSVPPDLEAFF
>NA|TRBJ2-3|TRBV10-3|NA
TGTGCCATCAGTGAAGGTATTTCGGACCCCTCAGCAGATACGCAGTATTTT
CAISEGISDPSADTQYF
>NA|TRBJ1-5|TRBV6-1|once
TGTGCCAGCAGTGAATGGACAAATAGCAATCAGCCCCAGCATTTT
CASSEWTNSNQPQHF
>TRBD2|TRBJ2-1|TRBV2|NA
TGTGCCAGCAGTGGGCCCGGAGGACTAGCTGGTGAGCAGTTCTTC
CASSGPGGLAGEQFF
>NA|TRBJ2-2|TRBV6-5|NA
TGTGCCAGCTCTGGGGACACCGGGGAGCTGTTTTTT
CASSGDTGELFF
>NA|TRBJ2-7|TRBV10-3|NA
TGTGCCATCAGTGAGAACAGGAACTCCTACGAGCAGTACTTC
CAISENRNSYEQYF
>NA|TRBJ2-1|TRBV9|NA
TGTGCCAGCAGCGGCAGCATCAATGAGCAGTTCTTC
CASSGSINEQFF
>NA|TRBJ1-2|TRBV10-3|NA
TGTGCCATCAGTGATCAACAGACTAACTATGGCTACACCTTC
CAISDQQTNYGYTF